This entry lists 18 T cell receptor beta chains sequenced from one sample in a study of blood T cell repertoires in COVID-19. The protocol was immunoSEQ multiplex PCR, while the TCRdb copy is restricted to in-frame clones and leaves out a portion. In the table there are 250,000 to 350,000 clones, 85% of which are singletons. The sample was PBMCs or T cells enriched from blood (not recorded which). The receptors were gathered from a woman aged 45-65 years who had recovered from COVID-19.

CDR3 coding DNA: TGTGCCAGCAGCTTGGTTGACTTAGAGACCCAGTACTTC. This sequence encodes CASSLVDLETQYF. The chain links TRBV5-4 to TRBJ2-5, with unresolved D. CDR1 is SGHNT and CDR2 is YYREEE in the germline V gene (reference sequence). The CDR3 runs 13 residues. V dropped 0 bases and J dropped 4 bases, with 7 bases sitting between them.

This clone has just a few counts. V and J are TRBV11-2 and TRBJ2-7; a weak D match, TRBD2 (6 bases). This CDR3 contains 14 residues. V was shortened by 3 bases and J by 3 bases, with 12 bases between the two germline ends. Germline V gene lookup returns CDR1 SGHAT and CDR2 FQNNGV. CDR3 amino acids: CASSFQAGNYEQYF. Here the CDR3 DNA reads TGTGCCAGCAGCTTTCAAGCGGGTAACTACGAGCAGTACTTC.

As DNA, the CDR3 is TGCGCCAGCAGCTTGGCCTTCTACGGACAGGGGACGACTGAAGCTTTCTTT. This encodes CASSLAFYGQGTTEAFF. The chain combines TRBV5-1 with TRBJ1-1, with 9 bases fitting TRBD1. The CDR3 is 17 amino acids. Germline V gene data show CDR1 as SGHRS and CDR2 as YFSETQ. Germline trimming cut 0 bases from V and 5 bases from J; bases unmatched to any gene: 11.

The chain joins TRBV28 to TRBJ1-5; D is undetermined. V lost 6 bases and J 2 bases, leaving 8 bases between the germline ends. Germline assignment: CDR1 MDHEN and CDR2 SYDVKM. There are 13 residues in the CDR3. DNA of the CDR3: TGTGCCAGCAGACCCCCAGGCAATCAGCCCCAGCATTTT. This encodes CASRPPGNQPQHF.

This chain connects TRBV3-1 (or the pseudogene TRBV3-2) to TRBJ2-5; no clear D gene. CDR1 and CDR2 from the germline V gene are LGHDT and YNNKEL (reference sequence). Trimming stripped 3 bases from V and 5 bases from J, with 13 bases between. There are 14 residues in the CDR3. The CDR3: CASSHNTGMETQYF. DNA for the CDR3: TGTGCCAGCAGCCATAATACGGGTATGGAGACCCAGTACTTC.

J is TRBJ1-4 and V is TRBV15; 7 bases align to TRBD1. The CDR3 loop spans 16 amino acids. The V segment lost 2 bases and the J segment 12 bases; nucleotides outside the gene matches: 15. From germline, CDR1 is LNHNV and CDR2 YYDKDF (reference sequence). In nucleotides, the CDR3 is TGTGCCACCAGCAGAAAAGGTCCGGGACAGCAGACCCAACTGTTTTTT. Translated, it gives CATSRKGPGQQTQLFF. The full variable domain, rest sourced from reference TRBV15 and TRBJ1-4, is DAMVIQNPRYQVTQFGKPVTLSCSQTLNHNVMYWYQQKSSQAPKLLFHYYDKDFNNEADTPDNFQSRRPNTSFCFLDIRSPGLGDTAMYLCATSRKGPGQQTQLFFGSGTQLSVL.

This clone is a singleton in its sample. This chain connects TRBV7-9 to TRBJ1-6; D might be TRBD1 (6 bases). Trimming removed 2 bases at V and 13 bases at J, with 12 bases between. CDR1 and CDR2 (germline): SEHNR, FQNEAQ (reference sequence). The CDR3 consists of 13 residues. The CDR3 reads CASSLLPGDPLHF. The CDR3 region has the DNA TGTGCCAGCAGCTTACTACCAGGGGATCCCCTCCACTTT.

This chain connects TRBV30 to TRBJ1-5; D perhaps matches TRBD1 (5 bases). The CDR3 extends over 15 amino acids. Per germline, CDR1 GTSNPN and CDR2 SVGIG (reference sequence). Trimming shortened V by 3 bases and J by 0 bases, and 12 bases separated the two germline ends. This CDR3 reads CAWSLHGGSNQPQHF. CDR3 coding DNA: TGTGCCTGGAGCCTACACGGGGGTAGCAATCAGCCCCAGCATTTT.

In DNA form, the CDR3 reads TGTGCCTGGGAGGACTACCCAGGGGGAACTACAGTGAGGACTGAAGCTTTCTTT. It yields the protein CAWEDYPGGTTVRTEAFF. The V call is TRBV30, the J call TRBJ1-1; 7 bases fit TRBD1. Per germline, CDR1 GTSNPN and CDR2 SVGIG (reference sequence). After removal of 5 bases from V and 5 bases from J, the junction contained 23 bases not matched to a gene. This CDR3 comprises 18 residues.

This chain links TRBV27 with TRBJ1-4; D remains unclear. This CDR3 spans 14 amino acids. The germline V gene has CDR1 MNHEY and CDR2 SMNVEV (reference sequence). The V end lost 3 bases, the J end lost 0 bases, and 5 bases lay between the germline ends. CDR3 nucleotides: TGTGCCAGCAGTTTGGCCGCAACTAATGAAAAACTGTTTTTT. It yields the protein CASSLAATNEKLFF.

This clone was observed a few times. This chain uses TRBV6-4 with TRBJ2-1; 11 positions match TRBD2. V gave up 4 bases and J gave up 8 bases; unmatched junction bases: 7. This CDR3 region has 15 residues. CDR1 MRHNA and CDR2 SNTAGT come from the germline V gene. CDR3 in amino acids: CASSALAGGLYEQFF. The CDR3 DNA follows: TGTGCCAGCAGTGCCCTAGCGGGAGGACTCTATGAGCAGTTCTTC.

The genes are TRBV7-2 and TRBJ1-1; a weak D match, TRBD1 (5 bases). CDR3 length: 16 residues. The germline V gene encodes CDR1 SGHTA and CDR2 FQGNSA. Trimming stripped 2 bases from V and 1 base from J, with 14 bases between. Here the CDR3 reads CASSLRVLRANTEAFF. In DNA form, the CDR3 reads TGTGCCAGCAGCTTACGGGTCCTCAGGGCGAACACTGAAGCTTTCTTT. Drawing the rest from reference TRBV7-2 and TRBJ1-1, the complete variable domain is GAGVSQSPSNKVTEKGKDVELRCDPISGHTALYWYRQSLGQGLEFLIYFQGNSAPDKSGLPSDRFSAERTGGSVSTLTIQRTQQEDSAVYLCASSLRVLRANTEAFFGQGTRLTVV.

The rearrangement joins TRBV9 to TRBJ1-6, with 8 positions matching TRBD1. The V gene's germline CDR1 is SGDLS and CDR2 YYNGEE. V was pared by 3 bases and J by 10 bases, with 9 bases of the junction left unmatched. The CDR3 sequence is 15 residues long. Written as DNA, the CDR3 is TGTGCCAGCAGCGAGCGGACAGGGCTTGGGTCACCCCTCCACTTT. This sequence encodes CASSERTGLGSPLHF.

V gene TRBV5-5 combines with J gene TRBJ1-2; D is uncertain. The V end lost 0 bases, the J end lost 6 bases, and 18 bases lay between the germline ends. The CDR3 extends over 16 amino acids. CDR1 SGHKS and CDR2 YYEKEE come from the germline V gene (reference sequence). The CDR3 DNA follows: TGTGCCAGCAGCTTGGGCCCCGGGATGTTCGTGGATGGCTACACCTTC. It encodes CASSLGPGMFVDGYTF.

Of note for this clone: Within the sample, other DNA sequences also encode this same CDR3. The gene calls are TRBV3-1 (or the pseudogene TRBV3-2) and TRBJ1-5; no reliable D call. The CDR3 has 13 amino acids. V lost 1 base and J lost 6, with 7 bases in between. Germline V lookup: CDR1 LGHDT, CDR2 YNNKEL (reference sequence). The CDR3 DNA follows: TGTGCCAGCAGCCAAGTTACGGGTCAGCCCCAGCATTTT. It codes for CASSQVTGQPQHF.

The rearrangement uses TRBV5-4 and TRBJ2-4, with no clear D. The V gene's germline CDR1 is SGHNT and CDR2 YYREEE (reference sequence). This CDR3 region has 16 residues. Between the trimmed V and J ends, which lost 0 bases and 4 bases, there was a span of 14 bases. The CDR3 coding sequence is TGTGCCAGCAGCTTGGGAGGCCGTCCCCTTAAAAACATTCAGTACTTC. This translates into CASSLGGRPLKNIQYF.

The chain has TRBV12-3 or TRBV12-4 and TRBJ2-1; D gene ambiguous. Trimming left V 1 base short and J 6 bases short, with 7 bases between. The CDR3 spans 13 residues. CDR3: CASSLDNFNEQFF. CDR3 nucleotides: TGTGCCAGCAGTTTAGATAACTTCAATGAGCAGTTCTTC.

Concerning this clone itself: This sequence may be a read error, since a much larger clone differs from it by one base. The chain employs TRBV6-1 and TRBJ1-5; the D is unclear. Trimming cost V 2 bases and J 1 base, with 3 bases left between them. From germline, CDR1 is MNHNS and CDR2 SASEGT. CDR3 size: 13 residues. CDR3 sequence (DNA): TGTGCCAGCAGTGAACAGAGCAATCAGCCCCAGCATTTT. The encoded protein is CASSEQSNQPQHF.